This is a list of T cell receptor beta chains from one sample in a study of T cells in Graves' hyperthyroidism and ophthalmopathy. Each CDR3 protein gets one entry after TCRdb re-called the multiplex PCR reads with MiXCR. The repertoire holds hundreds of thousands of distinct CDR3 sequences, with 15% to 20% as singletons. Sequenced sample: blood. The receptors here all came from a man aged 40-49 years with Graves' ophthalmopathy. The CDR3 runs from the conserved cysteine through the conserved F or W. The order of the fields is J gene, clone size, V gene, D gene, CDR3 DNA, CDR3 protein. D genes are given only for firm matches. The size entry is marked missing in some rows and otherwise reads once, few, many or a size class.

TRBJ1-2,many,TRBV3-1,TRBD1,TGTGCCAGCAGCCAAGGCAGGACAGGGTTTGGCTACACCTTC,CASSQGRTGFGYTF
TRBJ2-1,many,TRBV7-7,NA,TGTGCTAGCAGCTTAGCAGGTATCCACAATGAGCAGTTCTTC,CASSLAGIHNEQFF
TRBJ2-7,NA,TRBV5-5,TRBD1,TGTGCCAGCAGCTGGGGGACAGGGAACTACGAGCAGTACTTC,CASSWGTGNYEQYF
TRBJ2-5,few,TRBV30,NA,TGTGCCGGAGTTGGGGGGAAAGAGACCCAGTACTTC,CAGVGGKETQYF
TRBJ1-1,NA,TRBV29-1,TRBD1,TGCAGCGTGTGGGACAGGGGGTTTGAAGCTTTCTTT,CSVWDRGFEAFF
TRBJ2-3,many,TRBV6-5,TRBD1,TGTGCCAGCAGTTACGGACAGGGGGCTGTGACAGATACGCAGTATTTT,CASSYGQGAVTDTQYF
TRBJ2-1,many,TRBV6-1,TRBD2,TGTGCCAGCAGTGCCGGACTAGCGGGAGGGCCCTATGAGCAGTTCTTC,CASSAGLAGGPYEQFF
TRBJ2-7,many,TRBV7-9,NA,TGTGCCAGCAGCTCTCCCGACCCCTCGCGAATAGCCTACGAGCAGTACTTC,CASSSPDPSRIAYEQYF
TRBJ2-3,few,TRBV5-6,NA,TGTGCCAGCAGCTTGGTAGGGACGGCAGGCACAGATACGCAGTATTTT,CASSLVGTAGTDTQYF
TRBJ2-5,NA,TRBV11-2,NA,TGTGCCAGCAGCTTAGGTGGGACATATCCCCAGTACTTC,CASSLGGTYPQYF
TRBJ2-7,few,TRBV19,NA,TGTGCCAGTAGATCGGCTCAAACCTACGAGCAGTACTTC,CASRSAQTYEQYF
TRBJ2-3,many,TRBV20-1,NA,TGCAGAGCTCAGATCGGAGATACGCAGTATTTT,CRAQIGDTQYF
TRBJ2-1,few,TRBV12-3/TRBV12-4,TRBD1,TGTGCCAGCAGTAGGTTCGGAGACAGGGGGCGAAATGAGCAGTTCTTC,CASSRFGDRGRNEQFF
TRBJ2-3,NA,TRBV7-3,NA,TGTGCCAGCAGCCCGGGACACGGCACAGATACGCAGTATTTT,CASSPGHGTDTQYF
TRBJ2-7,few,TRBV20-1,TRBD1,TGCAGTGTCGGACAGGGTGTTTCCTACGAGCAGTACTTC,CSVGQGVSYEQYF
TRBJ2-3,NA,TRBV27,TRBD1,TGTGCCAGCAGTTTATTGACAGGGTTAGATACGCAGTATTTT,CASSLLTGLDTQYF
TRBJ1-1,many,TRBV30,TRBD1,TGTGCCTGGGACAGGGCCGCCACTGAAGCTTTCTTT,CAWDRAATEAFF
TRBJ1-2,NA,TRBV12-3/TRBV12-4,NA,TGTGCCAGCAGTTTAAGGGAAAAGTCCAACTATGGCTACACCTTC,CASSLREKSNYGYTF
TRBJ2-3,many,TRBV12-3/TRBV12-4,NA,TGTGCCAGCAGTTTCCTAGCAGTAGATACGCAGTATTTT,CASSFLAVDTQYF
TRBJ2-7,many,TRBV6-6,NA,TGTGCCAGCAGTTATTCGAACCCGGGGCGGTACGAGCAGTACTTC,CASSYSNPGRYEQYF
TRBJ1-5,NA,TRBV6-1,TRBD1,TGTGCCAGCAGTGACGGACAGGACAATCAGCCCCAGCATTTT,CASSDGQDNQPQHF
TRBJ2-7,many,TRBV28,NA,TGTGCCAGCAGTTTAACAGGGAACGACGGGCAGTACTTC,CASSLTGNDGQYF
TRBJ2-3,few,TRBV9,NA,TGTGCCAGCAGCGCCATCGCGGCTAACTCAGATACGCAGTATTTT,CASSAIAANSDTQYF
TRBJ2-3,many,TRBV2,NA,TGTGCCAGCAGTGGGGCAACTCGGACAGATACGCAGTATTTT,CASSGATRTDTQYF
TRBJ1-5,NA,TRBV2,TRBD1,TGTGCCAGCACAGGGGGCGGTCAGCCCCAGCATTTT,CASTGGGQPQHF
TRBJ2-3,NA,TRBV6-1,NA,TGTGCCAGCAGTTTCACGGGACGCCTGACGGGCACAGATACGCAGTATTTT,CASSFTGRLTGTDTQYF
TRBJ1-2,many,TRBV30,NA,TGTGCCTGGAGTGTTTTAGCCTCTGGGGGCTACACCTTC,CAWSVLASGGYTF
TRBJ1-2,few,TRBV2,NA,TGTGCCAGCAGTGAAGGGGGGACGGGTATCTATGGCTACACCTTC,CASSEGGTGIYGYTF
TRBJ2-7,many,TRBV12-3/TRBV12-4,TRBD1,TGTGCCAGCAGTTCGGGACAGTACGAGCAGTACTTC,CASSSGQYEQYF